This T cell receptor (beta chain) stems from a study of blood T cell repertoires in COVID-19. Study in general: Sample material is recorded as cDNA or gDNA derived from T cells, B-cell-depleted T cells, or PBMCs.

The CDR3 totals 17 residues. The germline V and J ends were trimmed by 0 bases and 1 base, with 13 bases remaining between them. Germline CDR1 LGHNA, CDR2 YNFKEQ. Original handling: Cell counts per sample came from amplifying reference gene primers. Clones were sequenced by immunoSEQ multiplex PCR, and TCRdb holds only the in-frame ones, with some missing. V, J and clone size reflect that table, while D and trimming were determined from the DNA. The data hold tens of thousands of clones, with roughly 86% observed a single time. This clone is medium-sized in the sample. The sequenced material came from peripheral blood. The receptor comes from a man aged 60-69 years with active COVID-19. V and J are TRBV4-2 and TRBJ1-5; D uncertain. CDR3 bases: TGTGCCAGCAGCCAAGATGTGGGCGGGTTGAGCAATCAGCCCCAGCATTTT. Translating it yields CASSQDVGGLSNQPQHF.